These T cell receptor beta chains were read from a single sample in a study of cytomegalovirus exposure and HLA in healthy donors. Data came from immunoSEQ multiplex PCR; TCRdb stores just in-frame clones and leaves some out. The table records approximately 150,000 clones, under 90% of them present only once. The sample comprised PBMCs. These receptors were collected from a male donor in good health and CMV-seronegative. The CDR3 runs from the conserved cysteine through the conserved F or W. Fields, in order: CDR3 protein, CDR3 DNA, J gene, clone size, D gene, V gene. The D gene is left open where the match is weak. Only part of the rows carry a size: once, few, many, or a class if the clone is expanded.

CASSNTGAFGEKLFF TGTGCCAGCTCAAATACAGGGGCCTTCGGTGAAAAACTGTTTTTT TRBJ1-4 once TRBD1 TRBV18
CASSIVPRYEQFF TGTGCCAGTAGTATAGTCCCTAGATATGAGCAGTTCTTC TRBJ2-1 NA NA TRBV19
CASSLTSGQETQYF TGTGCCAGCAGTTTAACAAGCGGCCAAGAGACCCAGTACTTC TRBJ2-5 NA NA TRBV6-5
CASSVDGLASYEQFF TGTGCCAGCAGCGTAGATGGACTAGCATCCTATGAGCAGTTCTTC TRBJ2-1 NA TRBD2 TRBV9
CASRSNGLYTDTQYF TGTGCCAGCAGATCGAATGGGCTCTACACAGATACGCAGTATTTT TRBJ2-3 NA NA TRBV7-2
CASSLLGTSGSGPDTQYF TGTGCCAGCAGCTTACTCGGGACTAGCGGGAGTGGCCCAGATACGCAGTATTTT TRBJ2-3 NA TRBD2 TRBV11-2
CASSYRLLETQYF TGTGCTAGCAGCTACAGGCTGCTCGAGACCCAGTACTTC TRBJ2-5 NA NA TRBV7-7
CASSLGLGYNEQFF TGTGCCAGCAGTTTGGGACTAGGATACAATGAGCAGTTCTTC TRBJ2-1 NA TRBD2 TRBV27
CASRPGGRQPQHF TGTGCCAGCAGACCAGGGGGACGTCAGCCCCAGCATTTT TRBJ1-5 NA TRBD1 TRBV28
CASSLLAGGEQYF TGTGCCAGCAGCTTACTAGCGGGAGGCGAGCAGTACTTC TRBJ2-7 NA TRBD2 TRBV7-2
CASSHKEDYNQPQHF TGTGCCAGCAGCCACAAGGAGGACTATAATCAGCCCCAGCATTTT TRBJ1-5 NA NA TRBV4-2
CSVEETGTGTEAFF TGCAGCGTTGAAGAGACAGGAACGGGGACTGAAGCTTTCTTT TRBJ1-1 few NA TRBV29-1
CASSEGSEGENEQFF TGCGCCAGCAGTGAGGGATCTGAAGGGGAAAATGAGCAGTTCTTC TRBJ2-1 NA NA TRBV10-1
CASSIPQAFYGYTF TGTGCCAGTAGTATCCCACAGGCCTTCTATGGCTACACCTTC TRBJ1-2 NA NA TRBV19
CASSPEGDQPQHF TGTGCCAGCAGCCCCGAGGGGGATCAGCCCCAGCATTTT TRBJ1-5 NA NA TRBV7-2
CASSLAVAGPNTGELFF TGTGCCAGCAGCTTAGCCGTAGCGGGTCCGAACACCGGGGAGCTGTTTTTT TRBJ2-2 NA TRBD2 TRBV7-9
CASSLQREWAETQYF TGTGCCAGCAGCCTTCAGCGGGAGTGGGCAGAGACCCAGTACTTC TRBJ2-5 NA TRBD2 TRBV11-1
CASSHTRDRMYEQYF TGTGCCAGCAGCCACACCCGGGACAGAATGTACGAGCAGTACTTC TRBJ2-7 NA TRBD1 TRBV14
CSVPPVANADDNEQFF TGCAGCGTCCCTCCGGTAGCTAATGCTGATGACAATGAGCAGTTCTTC TRBJ2-1 NA NA TRBV29-1
CASSYWTSGGTGELFF TGTGCCAGCAGCTACTGGACTAGCGGGGGAACCGGGGAGCTGTTTTTT TRBJ2-2 NA TRBD2 TRBV11-2
CASSFVEGTQYF TGTGCCAGCAGCTTTGTTGAGGGTACGCAGTATTTT TRBJ2-3 NA NA TRBV7-6
CASSLETGWKTGELFF TGTGCCAGCAGCCTCGAGACAGGGTGGAAAACCGGGGAGCTGTTTTTT TRBJ2-2 NA TRBD1 TRBV7-2
CASSLERYEQYF TGTGCCAGCAGCTTAGAACGGTACGAGCAGTACTTC TRBJ2-7 NA NA TRBV7-2